Listed here is a single TCR beta chain. The antigen remains undetermined. Staff drew around 10 milliliters of peripheral blood from each donor. The authors ran a second PCR of roughly 6 to 12 cycles using a sample-barcoded 5' primer and a J-beta primer mix. TCRdb passed the 5' RACE reads through MiXCR, listing each CDR3 protein once. Of about 1,400,000 distinct CDR3 sequences listed, around two fifths are singletons. The data originate from a study of blood T cells in healthy people across ages. V lost 2 bases and J 5 bases, leaving 12 bases between the germline ends. CDR3 length: 14 amino acids. Per germline, CDR1 SNHLY and CDR2 FYNNEI. Findings and caveats of the study: Age showed a roughly linear inverse relationship with TCR beta diversity per million T cells. In long-lived donors, naive CD4+ cell counts and diversity exceeded those of aged donors. Diversity figures based on one million T cells were deemed too low.

The sample was blood. The chain carries TRBV2 and TRBJ1-1; D is undetermined. The sequence derives from a woman younger than 35 in good health. CDR3 amino acids: CASSELIRDTEAFF. In DNA, the CDR3 is TGTGCCAGCAGTGAACTAATCCGGGATACTGAAGCTTTCTTT.